This TCR beta chain was recovered during a study of blood T cell repertoires in COVID-19. About the research overall: Sample material is recorded as cDNA or gDNA derived from T cells, B-cell-depleted T cells, or PBMCs.

Original processing methods: From reference gene primer amplification, estimates of nucleated cell counts were derived. TCRdb's table, derived via immunoSEQ multiplex PCR, lists solely in-frame clones and lacks some. That table gives V, J and clone size, and the DNA gave D and trimming. The sample shows around 75,000 clones, more than 75% of them seen only once. CDR1 is KGHSY and CDR2 is FQNENV in the germline V gene. This CDR3 is 14 amino acids long. With 0 bases removed from V and 3 bases from J, the gap between germline ends came to 6 bases. Sequences were obtained from peripheral blood. The gene calls are TRBV16 and TRBJ1-3, with D hard to call. This TCR derives from a human donor in a cohort sampled during active COVID-19. CDR3 nucleotides: TGTGCCAGCAGCCAATCACGGAGTGGAAACACCATATATTTT. It specifies CASSQSRSGNTIYF.